These 12 T cell receptor beta chains were all obtained from the same sample, sequenced in a study of blood T cell repertoires in COVID-19. Only in-frame clones appear in the TCRdb table, and some are missing; sequencing was by immunoSEQ multiplex PCR. The sample has tens of thousands of clones, approximately 92% seen once. Sample: peripheral blood. Every receptor here comes from a woman in her fifties or sixties with active COVID-19.

The V and J genes are TRBV7-2 and TRBJ2-4; the D gene is possibly TRBD1 (6 bases). V lost 7 bases, J lost 0 bases, and 10 bases lay in between. CDR3 size: 14 residues. CDR1 is SGHTA, CDR2 FQGNSA, per germline. CDR3 nucleotides: TGTGCCAGCACCCAGGGGTTAGCCAAAAACATTCAGTACTTC. Translation gives CASTQGLAKNIQYF.

The V gene is TRBV6-5, the J gene TRBJ2-7, with 8 bases identical to TRBD2. The junction had 2 bases not matched to a gene; V was cut back by 4 bases and J by 0 bases. The CDR3 loop spans 14 amino acids. Germline CDR1 reads MNHEY; CDR2 reads SVGAGI. This CDR3 reads CASSWSGSSYEQYF. The CDR3 DNA reads TGTGCCAGCAGTTGGAGCGGGAGCTCCTACGAGCAGTACTTC.

The chain joins TRBV10-2 to TRBJ1-1; D perhaps matches TRBD1 (5 bases). Germline V gene sequence: CDR1 WSHSY, CDR2 SAAADI. V lost 6 bases, J lost 6 bases, and 14 bases lay in between. The CDR3 totals 13 residues. CDR3 coding DNA: TGCGCCAGCAGCGGGACGGCGGGAGCTGAAGCTTTCTTT. This translates into CASSGTAGAEAFF.

The chain uses TRBV6-5 and TRBJ1-2; TRBD1 is a possible D gene (5 bases). CDR3 length: 13 residues. Germline V lookup: CDR1 MNHEY, CDR2 SVGAGI. Between the trimmed V and J ends, which lost 2 bases and 8 bases, there was a span of 12 bases. DNA for the CDR3: TGTGCCAGCAGTTACGGGAACCCAGGGGGCTACACCTTC. This sequence encodes CASSYGNPGGYTF.

The chain couples TRBV7-3 to TRBJ1-1, with 10 bases lining up with TRBD1. Germline CDR1 is SGHTA and CDR2 is FQGTGA. The CDR3 loop spans 15 amino acids. V was clipped by 3 bases and J by 1 base; unmatched bases: 2. The CDR3 reads CASSFGTGANTEAFF. Written as DNA, the CDR3 is TGTGCCAGCAGCTTCGGGACAGGGGCGAACACTGAAGCTTTCTTT.

The chain recombines TRBV10-1 with TRBJ2-7; 9 bases fit TRBD1. The CDR3 covers 16 residues. The germline V gene encodes CDR1 WNHNN and CDR2 SYGVQD (reference sequence). The V gene end was trimmed by 0 bases and the J gene end by 3 bases; junction bases not matched to a gene: 6. CDR3 region: CASSESYGTGIYEQYF. The CDR3 DNA follows: TGCGCCAGCAGTGAGTCTTATGGGACAGGGATCTACGAGCAGTACTTC.

The rearrangement joins TRBV3-1 (or the pseudogene TRBV3-2) to TRBJ1-6; TRBD1 might be the D (6 bases). The CDR3 consists of 15 residues. V shed 4 bases and J shed 9 bases, with 16 bases lying between them. From germline, CDR1 is LGHDT and CDR2 YNNKEL (reference sequence). The CDR3 coding sequence is TGTGCCAGCAGCCCAAGTGCCCAGGGGAGTTCACCCCTCCACTTT. This translates into CASSPSAQGSSPLHF.

This chain uses TRBV2 with TRBJ1-5, with a tentative D call TRBD1 (5 bases). CDR3 length: 15 residues. V lost 6 bases, J lost 4 bases, and 16 bases lay in between. Germline values: CDR1 SNHLY, CDR2 FYNNEI. Here the CDR3 DNA reads TGTGCCAGCAGGGGGGACGCGGGGCGGAATCAGCCCCAGCATTTT. Its protein is CASRGDAGRNQPQHF.

The chain links TRBV6-6 to TRBJ1-1, with 7 bases that match TRBD1. After removal of 3 bases from V and 8 bases from J, the junction contained 6 bases not matched to a gene. This CDR3 is built from 13 residues. The germline V gene encodes CDR1 MNHNY and CDR2 SVGAGI (reference sequence). The CDR3 sequence: CASSYSPTGEAFF. The CDR3 nucleotides are TGTGCCAGCAGTTATTCTCCGACAGGGGAAGCTTTCTTT.

This chain uses TRBV28 with TRBJ2-5; a weak D match, TRBD2 (5 bases). Germline CDR1 is MDHEN and CDR2 is SYDVKM. V was shortened by 1 base and J by 2 bases, with 17 bases between the two germline ends. This CDR3 comprises 17 residues. CDR3 residues: CASSLSEGALLQETQYF. The CDR3 coding sequence is TGTGCCAGCAGTTTATCAGAGGGAGCACTCCTACAAGAGACCCAGTACTTC.

This chain joins TRBV27 and TRBJ2-7; D perhaps matches TRBD2 (7 bases). The CDR3 covers 13 residues. The germline V and J ends were trimmed by 3 bases and 5 bases, with 11 bases remaining between them. CDR1 and CDR2 (germline): MNHEY, SMNVEV (reference sequence). CDR3 in DNA: TGTGCCAGCAGTTTTAGGGGGGGGCACGAGCAGTACTTC. Protein: CASSFRGGHEQYF.

The V call is TRBV4-1, the J call TRBJ2-7; 8 nucleotides line up with TRBD2. The CDR3 loop spans 15 amino acids. The germline V gene encodes CDR1 MGHRA and CDR2 YSYEKL. V lost 4 bases and J lost 1; bases outside the gene matches: 6. The CDR3 protein is CASSLPGLGSYEQYF. Written as DNA, the CDR3 is TGCGCCAGCAGCCTCCCGGGACTAGGTTCCTACGAGCAGTACTTC.